The 27 T cell receptor beta chains listed next were all sequenced from one sample in a study of blood T cells in healthy people across ages. A J-beta primer mix and a sample-barcoded 5' primer were used in a second PCR of roughly 6 to 12 cycles. From the 5' RACE reads, TCRdb called clonotypes with MiXCR, one entry per CDR3 protein. The sample holds roughly 1,100,000 distinct CDR3 sequences, approximately 26% seen once. Separately, the same data were catalogued under a study of T cells of mothers and their children.

Sequenced sample: blood. These receptors originate from a girl aged 2 to 9 in good health.

This chain joins TRBV5-1 and TRBJ2-7, with D tentatively TRBD1 (7 bases). The length of the CDR3 is 15 residues. V shed 7 bases and J shed 1 base, with 18 bases lying between them. From germline, CDR1 is SGHRS and CDR2 YFSETQ. CDR3 nucleotide sequence: TGCGCCAGCGCGCCCGGGGGACAGATATCCTACGAGCAGTACTTC. This codes for CASAPGGQISYEQYF.

The gene calls are TRBV4-2 and TRBJ2-6, with D hard to call. The V and J ends lost 0 bases and 8 bases respectively, with 8 bases between them. The CDR3 covers 14 residues. Germline-derived CDR1 and CDR2 are LGHNA and YNFKEQ. The CDR3 protein is CASSQDRQTNVLTF. The DNA for the CDR3 is TGTGCCAGCAGCCAAGATCGGCAGACCAACGTCCTGACTTTC.

There are a few counts of this clonotype. The CDR3 loop is CASSFSFSYEQYF. In DNA form, the CDR3 reads TGTGCCAGCAGTTTTTCCTTTTCCTACGAGCAGTACTTC. This rearrangement joins TRBV12-3 or TRBV12-4 to TRBJ2-7, with D hard to call. The V end lost 3 bases, the J end lost 1 base, and 7 bases lay between the germline ends. CDR3 length: 13 residues.

There are a few counts of this clonotype. V gene TRBV6-4 combines with J gene TRBJ2-1; maybe TRBD1 (5 bases). The CDR3 contains 15 residues. Germline V gene lookup returns CDR1 MRHNA and CDR2 SNTAGT. The V end lost 5 bases, the J end lost 7 bases, and 18 bases lay between the germline ends. CDR3 in DNA: TGTGCCAGCAGTCGTCTAGGCCTGGCAGGGAATGAGCAGTTCTTC. Protein sequence: CASSRLGLAGNEQFF.

This clonotype was seen only a few times. The chain uses TRBV28 and TRBJ2-5, with TRBD1 matching 7 bases. V shed 2 bases and J 1 base; nucleotides not matched to a gene: 13. The germline CDR1 and CDR2 sequences are MDHEN and SYDVKM. The CDR3 loop spans 18 amino acids. In DNA form, the CDR3 reads TGTGCCAGCAGTTTAGGCAGGGGGTCACACCTTATCCAAGAGACCCAGTACTTC. Encoded protein: CASSLGRGSHLIQETQYF.

The CDR3, as DNA: TGTGCCAGCATAGGAGATCTGAACACTGAAGCTTTCTTT. It translates to CASIGDLNTEAFF. This chain uses TRBV25-1 with TRBJ1-1, with no clear D. The CDR3 totals 13 residues. Deletions cut 7 bases from V and 0 bases from J, with 9 bases between. The V gene's germline CDR1 is MGHDK and CDR2 SYGVNS.

This clonotype was found a few times. The chain combines TRBV4-3 with TRBJ2-1; 10 positions match TRBD2. This CDR3 region has 16 residues. The germline V gene has CDR1 LGHNA and CDR2 YSLEER. Trimming took 0 bases from V and 10 from J; bases not matched to a gene: 9. The DNA of the CDR3 is TGCGCCAGCAGCCAAGATGGAAGCGGGGGGGTAGAGGAGCAGTTCTTC. It translates to CASSQDGSGGVEEQFF.

This clonotype came up a few times. The V and J genes are TRBV2 and TRBJ1-6; D gene ambiguous. Germline V gene sequence: CDR1 SNHLY, CDR2 FYNNEI. The CDR3 covers 16 residues. The V end lost 6 bases, the J end lost 7 bases, and 19 bases lay between the germline ends. The CDR3 coding sequence is TGTGCCAGCAGGGGAGACGGAGGCAGAGGGAATTCACCCCTCCACTTT. Protein sequence: CASRGDGGRGNSPLHF.

This rearrangement joins TRBV6-5 to TRBJ1-5; D ambiguous. Germline CDR1 is MNHEY and CDR2 is SVGAGI. This CDR3 is 17 amino acids long. The germline V and J ends were trimmed by 2 bases and 4 bases, with 18 bases remaining between them. The CDR3 spells CASSYRRNSPDNQPQHF. CDR3 DNA: TGTGCCAGCAGTTACAGGCGCAACTCACCCGATAATCAGCCCCAGCATTTT.

The rearrangement joins TRBV5-1 to TRBJ1-1; no firm D call. The CDR3 runs to 13 residues. Trimming took off 5 bases at V and 10 bases at J, with 18 bases between the two ends. Per germline, CDR1 SGHRS and CDR2 YFSETQ. CDR3 sequence: CASSAQAGFSAFF. The CDR3 DNA follows: TGCGCCAGCAGTGCCCAAGCGGGGTTTTCAGCTTTCTTT. The full variable domain, completed using reference TRBV5-1 and TRBJ1-1, is KAGVTQTPRYLIKTRGQQVTLSCSPISGHRSVSWYQQTPGQGLQFLFEYFSETQRNKGNFPGRFSGRQFSNSRSEMNVSTLELGDSALYLCASSAQAGFSAFFGQGTRLTVV.

The V gene is TRBV6-6, the J gene TRBJ2-1; 8 bases line up with TRBD2. Germline trimming cut 6 bases from V and 9 bases from J; bases unmatched to any gene: 7. The CDR3 is made up of 13 amino acids. Germline CDR1 and CDR2: MNHNY and SVGAGI (reference sequence). CDR3 bases: TGTGCCAGCAGCCGTGGACTAGCCGCTGAGCAGTTCTTC. It translates to CASSRGLAAEQFF.

The V gene is TRBV15, the J gene TRBJ2-1; no firm D call. V was cut by 0 bases and J by 2 bases, with 8 bases left in between. Germline lookup yields CDR1 LNHNV and CDR2 YYDKDF (reference sequence). This CDR3 is 15 amino acids long. The CDR3 is CATSREWGTYNEQFF. CDR3 nucleotides: TGTGCCACCAGCAGAGAGTGGGGAACCTACAATGAGCAGTTCTTC.

This clonotype occurred a few times. The rearrangement links TRBV28 to TRBJ2-3; D might be TRBD2 (5 bases). CDR3 size: 15 residues. Germline loops: CDR1 MDHEN, CDR2 SYDVKM. V was pared by 3 bases and J by 2 bases, with 12 bases between. DNA for the CDR3: TGTGCCAGCAGTTTCCTAGCCGCCGCCACAGATACGCAGTATTTT. It codes for CASSFLAAATDTQYF.

The V call is TRBV20-1, the J call TRBJ2-4; D is possibly TRBD2 (5 bases). This CDR3 region has 15 residues. Between the trimmed V and J ends, which lost 5 bases and 0 bases, there was a span of 14 bases. Germline CDR1 and CDR2: DFQATT and SNEGSKA (reference sequence). Here the CDR3 reads CSARDGNLAKNIQYF. The DNA of the CDR3 is TGCAGTGCTCGGGATGGGAACCTAGCCAAAAACATTCAGTACTTC.

This clonotype was detected many times. The chain couples TRBV29-1 to TRBJ2-3; 11 positions match TRBD2. The CDR3 is 17 amino acids. Per the germline V gene, CDR1 is SQVTM and CDR2 is ANQGSEA. The V and J ends lost 1 base and 0 bases, in that order; junction bases with no gene match: 6. The CDR3 loop reads CSVEVPRLAGSTDTQYF. In DNA, the CDR3 is TGCAGCGTTGAAGTACCCAGACTAGCGGGAAGCACAGATACGCAGTATTTT.

This chain connects TRBV29-1 to TRBJ2-1, with D possibly being TRBD2 (6 bases). Germline loops: CDR1 SQVTM, CDR2 ANQGSEA. Trimming pared 3 bases from V and 4 bases from J, leaving 19 bases between. The CDR3 length is 16 residues. CDR3 in amino acids: CSVERGTRSIYNEQFF. The CDR3 DNA reads as TGCAGCGTTGAGCGCGGGACGCGCTCTATTTACAATGAGCAGTTCTTC.

This clonotype has more than one count but fewer than ten. The chain uses TRBV28 and TRBJ2-1, with TRBD2 matching 12 bases. CDR3 length equals 15 residues. V was clipped by 8 bases and J by 4 bases; unmatched bases: 6. Germline V gene sequence: CDR1 MDHEN, CDR2 SYDVKM. CDR3 nucleotides: TGTGCCAGCCTACTAGGACTAGCGGGGTACAATGAGCAGTTCTTC. As protein: CASLLGLAGYNEQFF. Looking up the rest from reference TRBV28 and TRBJ2-1 gives the full variable domain: DVKVTQSSRYLVKRTGEKVFLECVQDMDHENMFWYRQDPGLGLRLIYFSYDVKMKEKGDIPEGYSVSREKKERFSLILESASTNQTSMYLCASLLGLAGYNEQFFGPGTRLTVL.

The chain uses TRBV29-1 and TRBJ2-5; no reliable D call. The J call is in doubt because the DNA end fits TRBJ2-1 better. The CDR3 is 12 residues long. CDR1 is SQVTM, CDR2 ANQGSEA, per germline. The CDR3, as DNA: TGCAGCGCCGAGGACGGGTTCAATGAGCAGTTCTTC. Residues: CSAEDGFNEQFF.

This clonotype was found many times. The J gene is TRBJ2-2, the V gene TRBV20-1; D not certain. CDR1 is DFQATT and CDR2 is SNEGSKA in the germline V gene (reference sequence). The CDR3 extends over 13 amino acids. Trimming stripped 3 bases from V and 0 bases from J, with 5 bases between. CDR3 loop: CSASGANTGELFF. The CDR3 coding sequence is TGCAGTGCTAGCGGCGCGAACACCGGGGAGCTGTTTTTT.

This clonotype occurred a few times. The rearrangement joins TRBV7-3 to TRBJ1-2; TRBD1 agrees at 7 bases. This CDR3 has 13 amino acids. Germline CDR1 is SGHTA and CDR2 is FQGTGA. V lost 5 bases and J lost 8; bases outside the gene matches: 8. CDR3 bases: TGTGCCAGCAGCGCCTCCGGGACAGAAGGCTACACCTTC. Translated, it gives CASSASGTEGYTF.

This clonotype was counted only a few times. The chain couples TRBV28 to TRBJ2-5; 11 bases align to TRBD2. This CDR3 contains 15 residues. V was clipped by 4 bases and J by 5 bases; unmatched bases: 6. Germline V gene lookup returns CDR1 MDHEN and CDR2 SYDVKM. CDR3 coding DNA: TGTGCCAGCAGTTCTCTAGCGGGAGGCTCTGAGACCCAGTACTTC. Translated, it gives CASSSLAGGSETQYF. Using reference TRBV28 and TRBJ2-5 for the parts outside the CDR3, the full variable domain is DVKVTQSSRYLVKRTGEKVFLECVQDMDHENMFWYRQDPGLGLRLIYFSYDVKMKEKGDIPEGYSVSREKKERFSLILESASTNQTSMYLCASSSLAGGSETQYFGPGTRLLVL.

The table lists this clonotype with a few counts. This sequence joins TRBV6-2 or TRBV6-3 and TRBJ2-4; a weak D match, TRBD1 (6 bases). This CDR3 spans 15 amino acids. Germline CDR1 reads MNHEY; CDR2 reads SVGEGT. V lost 2 bases and J lost 1, with 9 bases in between. DNA for the CDR3: TGTGCCAGCAGTTACCAGGGGACCGCCAAAAACATTCAGTACTTC. Its protein product is CASSYQGTAKNIQYF.

The rearrangement links TRBV3-1 to TRBJ2-5, with a tentative D call TRBD2 (5 bases). Germline assignment: CDR1 LGHDT and CDR2 YNNKEL (reference sequence). Deletions cut 3 bases from V and 4 bases from J, with 12 bases between. There are 14 residues in the CDR3. This chain's CDR3 is CASSHADRGETQYF. The CDR3 DNA reads as TGTGCCAGCAGCCACGCGGACCGGGGAGAGACCCAGTACTTC.

The CDR3 DNA reads as TGCAGTGCCAATGCACAGGGATTGGAAGCTTTCTTT. It yields the protein CSANAQGLEAFF. The chain employs TRBV20-1 and TRBJ1-1, with D perhaps matching TRBD1 (6 bases). The CDR3 covers 12 residues. V lost 6 bases and J 8 bases, leaving 16 bases between the germline ends. Germline V CDR1 and CDR2: DFQATT, SNEGSKA (reference sequence).

This clonotype turned up a few times. The genes are TRBV12-3 or TRBV12-4 and TRBJ1-2; 7 nucleotides align to TRBD1. J was trimmed by 8 bases and V by 3 bases; bases with no gene match: 15. The CDR3 length is 16 residues. CDR3 DNA: TGTGCCAGCAGTTTGGGATTCTCCACAGGGGCAGGAGGCTACACCTTC. Translating it yields CASSLGFSTGAGGYTF.

In this sample, this clonotype turned up a few times. The chain is built from TRBV27 and TRBJ2-7, with D perhaps matching TRBD1 or TRBD2 (6 bases each). Trimming shortened V by 5 bases and J by 6 bases, and 17 bases separated the two germline ends. The CDR3 contains 14 residues. Germline V gene data show CDR1 as MNHEY and CDR2 as SMNVEV (reference sequence). The CDR3 nucleotides read TGTGCCAGCAGTACCCCCTTCGGAGGGGGCGAGCAGTACTTC. Translating it yields CASSTPFGGGEQYF.

J is TRBJ2-3 and V is TRBV20-1; D might be TRBD2 (5 bases). Per the germline V gene, CDR1 is DFQATT and CDR2 is SNEGSKA (reference sequence). Trimming cost V 4 bases and J 1 base, with 15 bases left between them. CDR3 length: 15 residues. As DNA, the CDR3 is TGCAGTGCTATCAGACTACCGATCGGCACAGATACGCAGTATTTT. Translated: CSAIRLPIGTDTQYF.